This T cell receptor (beta chain) was identified in a study of radiation and T cells in renal cell carcinoma. This CDR3 spans 14 amino acids. The V gene's germline CDR1 is MNHEY and CDR2 SMNVEV (reference sequence). V lost 2 bases and J lost 7; bases outside the gene matches: 7. Sequencing was performed with immunoSEQ multiplex PCR; in TCRdb, only in-frame clones are kept and a portion is missing. This sample has tens of thousands of clones, with 80% found just once. Documented time point: blood 2 weeks post-SBRT. Treatment defined: 15 Gy SBRT to primary tumor, nephrectomy 4 weeks later. The material was blood, obtained from a patient whose treatment included radiotherapy and nephrectomy. The chain links TRBV27 to TRBJ1-1; 7 bases match TRBD1. The sequence derives from a woman aged 70 to 79 with renal cell carcinoma. CDR3 in amino acids: CASSLNRDSVEAFF. The CDR3 coding sequence is TGTGCCAGCAGTTTAAATCGGGACAGCGTTGAAGCTTTCTTT.